This TCR beta chain originates from a study of shared clonotypes between healthy human individuals. Looking at the study overall: Per-donor plates numbered three CD4 naive, three CD4 memory, two CD8 naive and one CD8 memory. Study results and caveats: A handful of donors shared 4.5% to 6.5% of their naive CD4 clonotypes.

At the deep level, the assay was run. The table came from immunoSEQ multiplex PCR; TCRdb's copy has only in-frame clones and leaves some out. The sample lists hundreds of thousands of clones, 90% to 96% occurring once. The germline gives CDR1 SNHLY, CDR2 FYNNEI. The CDR3 covers 12 residues. V shed 11 bases and J 3 bases; nucleotides not matched to a gene: 1. Concerning this clone: Its antigen is not known.

Division of CD4+ cells produced a CD45RA+ naive subset and a CD45RA-negative memory subset. This sequence originates from a woman aged 25 to 39 in good health. Sample: naive CD4+ T cells sorted from blood. Subset specified: CD45RA+ positively selected. The rearrangement links TRBV2 to TRBJ2-1; TRBD2 matches at 10 bases. The DNA of the CDR3 is TGTGCCGGACTAGCGGTCTACAATGAGCAGTTCTTC. Encoded protein: CAGLAVYNEQFF. The full variable domain, completed using reference TRBV2 and TRBJ2-1, is EPEVTQTPSHQVTQMGQEVILRCVPISNHLYFYWYRQILGQKVEFLVSFYNNEISEKSEIFDDQFSVERPDGSNFTLKIRSTKLEDSAMYFCAGLAVYNEQFFGPGTRLTVL.